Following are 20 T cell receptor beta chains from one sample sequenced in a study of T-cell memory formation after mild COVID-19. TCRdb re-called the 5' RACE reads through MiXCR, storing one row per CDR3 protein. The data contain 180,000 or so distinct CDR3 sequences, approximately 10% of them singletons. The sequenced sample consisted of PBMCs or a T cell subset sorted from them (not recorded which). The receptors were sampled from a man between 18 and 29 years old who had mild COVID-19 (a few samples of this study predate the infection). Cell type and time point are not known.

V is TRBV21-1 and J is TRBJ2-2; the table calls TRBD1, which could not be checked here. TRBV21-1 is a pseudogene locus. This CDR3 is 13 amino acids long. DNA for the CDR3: TGTGCCAGCAGCAAGAGACAGACCGGGGAGCTGTTTTTT. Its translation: CASSKRQTGELFF.

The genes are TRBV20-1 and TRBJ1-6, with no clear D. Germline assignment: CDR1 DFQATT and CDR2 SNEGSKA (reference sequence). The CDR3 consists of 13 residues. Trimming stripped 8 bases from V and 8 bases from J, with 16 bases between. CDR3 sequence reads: CSREGPPYSPLHF. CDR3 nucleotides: TGCAGTCGGGAGGGCCCTCCATATTCACCCCTCCACTTT.

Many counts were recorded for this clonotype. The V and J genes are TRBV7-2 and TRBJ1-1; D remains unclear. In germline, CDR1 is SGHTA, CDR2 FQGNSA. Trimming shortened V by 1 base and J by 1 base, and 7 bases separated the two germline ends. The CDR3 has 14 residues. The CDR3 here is CASSLDYQNTEAFF. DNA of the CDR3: TGTGCCAGCAGCTTAGATTACCAGAACACTGAAGCTTTCTTT.

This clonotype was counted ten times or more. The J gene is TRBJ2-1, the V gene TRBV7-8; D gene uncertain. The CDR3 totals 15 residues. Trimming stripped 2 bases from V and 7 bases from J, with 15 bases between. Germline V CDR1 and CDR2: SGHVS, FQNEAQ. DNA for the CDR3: TGTGCCAGCAGCTTATGGCAGGAAGACCCGAATGAGCAGTTCTTC. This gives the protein CASSLWQEDPNEQFF.

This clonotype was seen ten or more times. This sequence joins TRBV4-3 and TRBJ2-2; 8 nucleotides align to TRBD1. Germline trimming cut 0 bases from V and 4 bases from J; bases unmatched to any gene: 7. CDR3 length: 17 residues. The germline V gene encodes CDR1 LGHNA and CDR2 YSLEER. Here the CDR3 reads CASSQDSRTGSTGELFF. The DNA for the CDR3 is TGCGCCAGCAGCCAAGATAGTCGGACAGGGAGCACCGGGGAGCTGTTTTTT.

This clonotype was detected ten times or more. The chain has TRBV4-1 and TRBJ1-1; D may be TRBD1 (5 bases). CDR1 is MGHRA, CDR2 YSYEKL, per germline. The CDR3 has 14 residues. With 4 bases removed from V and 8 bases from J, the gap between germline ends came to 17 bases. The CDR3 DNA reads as TGCGCCAGCAGCCCCATATTGCGGGGCAGAGAAGCTTTCTTT. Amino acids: CASSPILRGREAFF.

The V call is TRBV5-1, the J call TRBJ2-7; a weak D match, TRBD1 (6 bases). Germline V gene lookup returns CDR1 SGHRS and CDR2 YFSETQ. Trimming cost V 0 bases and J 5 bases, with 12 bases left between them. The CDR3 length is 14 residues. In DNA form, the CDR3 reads TGCGCCAGCAGCTTGGTGGGGGCTGGGGACGAGCAGTACGTC. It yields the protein CASSLVGAGDEQYV.

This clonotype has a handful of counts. This CDR3 is CASGLGGTVYGYTF. Written as DNA, the CDR3 is TGTGCTAGTGGTTTGGGGGGGACAGTCTATGGCTACACCTTC. The rearrangement links TRBV12-5 to TRBJ1-2, with TRBD1 matching 7 bases. This CDR3 contains 14 residues. With 1 base clipped from V and 4 bases from J, the junction kept 3 bases outside the gene matches. CDR1 LGHNT and CDR2 FRNRAP come from the germline V gene.

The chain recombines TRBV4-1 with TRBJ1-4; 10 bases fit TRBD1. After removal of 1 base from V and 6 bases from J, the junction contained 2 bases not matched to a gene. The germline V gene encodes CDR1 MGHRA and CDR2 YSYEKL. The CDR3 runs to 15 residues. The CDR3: CASSQVGTGDEKLFF. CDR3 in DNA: TGCGCCAGCAGCCAAGTCGGGACAGGGGATGAAAAACTGTTTTTT.

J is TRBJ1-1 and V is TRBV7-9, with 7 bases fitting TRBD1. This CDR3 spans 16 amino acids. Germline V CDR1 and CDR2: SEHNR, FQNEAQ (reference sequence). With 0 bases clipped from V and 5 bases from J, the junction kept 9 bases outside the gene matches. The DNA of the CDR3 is TGTGCCAGCAGCTTAGCTGCCCGACAGGGTGGGACTGAAGCTTTCTTT. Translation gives CASSLAARQGGTEAFF.

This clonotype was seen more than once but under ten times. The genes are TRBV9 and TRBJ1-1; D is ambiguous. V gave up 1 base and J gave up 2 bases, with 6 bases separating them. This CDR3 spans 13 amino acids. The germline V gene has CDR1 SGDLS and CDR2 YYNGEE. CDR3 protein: CASSVLSNTEAFF. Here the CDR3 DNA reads TGTGCCAGCAGCGTACTCAGTAACACTGAAGCTTTCTTT.

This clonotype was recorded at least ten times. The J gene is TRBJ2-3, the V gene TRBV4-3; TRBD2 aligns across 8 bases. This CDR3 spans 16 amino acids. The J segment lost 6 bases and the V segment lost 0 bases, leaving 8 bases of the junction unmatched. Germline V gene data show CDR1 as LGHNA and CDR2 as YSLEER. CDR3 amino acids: CASSQDGAGGPDTQYF. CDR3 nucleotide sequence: TGCGCCAGCAGCCAAGATGGCGCGGGGGGCCCCGATACGCAGTATTTT.

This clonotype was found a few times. CDR3 residues: CASSSGQGLLEQYF. In DNA, the CDR3 is TGTGCCAGCAGTTCGGGACAGGGCCTCCTCGAGCAGTACTTC. The J gene is TRBJ2-7, the V gene TRBV27; 9 bases match TRBD1. The CDR3 totals 14 residues. Germline V lookup: CDR1 MNHEY, CDR2 SMNVEV (reference sequence). After removal of 4 bases from V and 6 bases from J, the junction contained 7 bases not matched to a gene.

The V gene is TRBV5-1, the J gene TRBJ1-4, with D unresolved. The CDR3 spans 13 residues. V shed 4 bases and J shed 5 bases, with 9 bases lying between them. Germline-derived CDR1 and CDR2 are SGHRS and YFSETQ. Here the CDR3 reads CASSHPGNEKLFF. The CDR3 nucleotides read TGCGCCAGCAGCCACCCGGGAAATGAAAAACTGTTTTTT.

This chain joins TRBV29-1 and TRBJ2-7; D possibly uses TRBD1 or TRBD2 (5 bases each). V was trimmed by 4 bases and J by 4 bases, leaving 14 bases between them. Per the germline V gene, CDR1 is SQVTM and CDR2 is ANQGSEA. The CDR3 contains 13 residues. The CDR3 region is CSVGGDGTYEQYF. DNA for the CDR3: TGCAGCGTTGGTGGGGACGGAACTTACGAGCAGTACTTC.

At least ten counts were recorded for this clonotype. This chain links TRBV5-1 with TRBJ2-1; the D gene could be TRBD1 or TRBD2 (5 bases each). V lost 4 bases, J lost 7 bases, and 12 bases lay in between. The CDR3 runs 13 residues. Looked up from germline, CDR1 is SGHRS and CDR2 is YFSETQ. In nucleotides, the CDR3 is TGCGCCAGCAGCCCCCGGGACGCAAATGAGCAGTTCTTC. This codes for CASSPRDANEQFF.

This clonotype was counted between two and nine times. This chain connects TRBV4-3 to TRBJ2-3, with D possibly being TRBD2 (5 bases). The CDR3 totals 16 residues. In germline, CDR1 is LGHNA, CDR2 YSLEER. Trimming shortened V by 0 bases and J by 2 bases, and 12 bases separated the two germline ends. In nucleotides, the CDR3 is TGCGCCAGCAGCCAAGACCCGGGGAGACCCACAGATACGCAGTATTTT. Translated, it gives CASSQDPGRPTDTQYF.

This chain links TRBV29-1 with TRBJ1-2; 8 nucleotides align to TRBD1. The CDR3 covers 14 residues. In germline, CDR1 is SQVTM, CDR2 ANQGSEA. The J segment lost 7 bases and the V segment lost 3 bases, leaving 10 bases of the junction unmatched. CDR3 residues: CSVDVDRGWGGYTF. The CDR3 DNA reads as TGCAGCGTTGACGTCGACAGGGGATGGGGTGGCTACACCTTC.

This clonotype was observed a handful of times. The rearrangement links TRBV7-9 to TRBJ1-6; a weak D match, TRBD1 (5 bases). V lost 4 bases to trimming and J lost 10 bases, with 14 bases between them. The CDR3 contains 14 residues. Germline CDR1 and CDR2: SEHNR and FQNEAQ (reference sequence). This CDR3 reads CASSSQLDKSPLHF. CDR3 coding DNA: TGTGCCAGCAGCTCCCAGCTGGACAAGTCACCCCTCCACTTT.

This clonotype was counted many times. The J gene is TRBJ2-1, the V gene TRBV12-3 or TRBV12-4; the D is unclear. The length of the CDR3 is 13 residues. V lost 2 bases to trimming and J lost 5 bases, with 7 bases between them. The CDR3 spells CASSLTRDNEQFF. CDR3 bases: TGTGCCAGCAGTTTAACCCGAGACAATGAGCAGTTCTTC.